This TCR beta chain was identified in a study of blood T cell repertoires in COVID-19. Overall study: Sources were T cells, B-cell-depleted T cells, or PBMCs; the material itself was cDNA or gDNA.

Source study methods: How many nucleated cells were present was estimated from reference gene primer amplification. The repertoire was sequenced with immunoSEQ multiplex PCR; TCRdb's copy has only in-frame clones and lacks some. V and J calls and clone size are given by that table; D and trimming were obtained from the DNA. The sample contains about 130,000 clones, about 80% of which appear only once. The sequence derives from a man in his sixties with acute or convalescent COVID-19. The sample comprised peripheral blood.

The CDR3: CASSVLAGQEEQFF. The CDR3 DNA follows: TGTGCCAGCAGCGTCCTAGCGGGTCAGGAGGAGCAGTTCTTC. This sequence joins TRBV9 and TRBJ2-1; 8 nucleotides match TRBD2. With 2 bases clipped from V and 10 bases from J, the junction kept 8 bases outside the gene matches. The CDR3 extends over 14 amino acids. The V gene's germline CDR1 is SGDLS and CDR2 YYNGEE.